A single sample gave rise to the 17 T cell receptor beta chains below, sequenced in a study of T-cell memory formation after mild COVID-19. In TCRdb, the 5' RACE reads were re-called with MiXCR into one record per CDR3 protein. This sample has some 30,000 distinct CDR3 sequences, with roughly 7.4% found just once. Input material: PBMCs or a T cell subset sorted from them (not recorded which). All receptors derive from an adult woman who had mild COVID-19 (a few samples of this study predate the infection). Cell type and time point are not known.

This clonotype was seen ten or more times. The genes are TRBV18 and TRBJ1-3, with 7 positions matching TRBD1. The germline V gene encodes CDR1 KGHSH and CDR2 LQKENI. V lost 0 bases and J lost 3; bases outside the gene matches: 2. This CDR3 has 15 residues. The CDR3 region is CASSPPGTDGNTIYF. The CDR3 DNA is TGTGCCAGCTCACCACCGGGGACAGATGGAAACACCATATATTTT.

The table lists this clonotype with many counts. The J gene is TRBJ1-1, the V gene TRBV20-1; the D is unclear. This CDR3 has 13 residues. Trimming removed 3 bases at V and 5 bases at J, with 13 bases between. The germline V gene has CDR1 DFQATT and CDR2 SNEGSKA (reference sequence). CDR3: CSARGGLRTEAFF. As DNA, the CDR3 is TGCAGTGCTAGGGGAGGACTCCGGACTGAAGCTTTCTTT.

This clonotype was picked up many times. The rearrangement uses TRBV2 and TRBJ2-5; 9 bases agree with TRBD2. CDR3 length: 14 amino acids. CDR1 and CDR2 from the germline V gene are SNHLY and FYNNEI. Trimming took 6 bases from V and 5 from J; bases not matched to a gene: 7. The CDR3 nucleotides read TGTGCCAGCAGCCCGGGCGGGGGGGCTGAGACCCAGTACTTC. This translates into CASSPGGGAETQYF.

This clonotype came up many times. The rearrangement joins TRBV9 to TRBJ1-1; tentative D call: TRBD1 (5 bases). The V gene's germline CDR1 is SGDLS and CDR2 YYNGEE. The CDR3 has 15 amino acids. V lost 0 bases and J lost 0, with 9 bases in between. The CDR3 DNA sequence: TGTGCCAGCAGCGTAGACGGGGCCTTGAACACTGAAGCTTTCTTT. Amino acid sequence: CASSVDGALNTEAFF.

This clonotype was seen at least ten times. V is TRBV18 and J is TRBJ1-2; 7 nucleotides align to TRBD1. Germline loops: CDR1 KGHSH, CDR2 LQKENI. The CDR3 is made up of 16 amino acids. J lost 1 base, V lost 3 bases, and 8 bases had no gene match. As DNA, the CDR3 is TGTGCCAGCTCACCCCCGGGACAGACTCTTAACTATGGCTACACCTTC. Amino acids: CASSPPGQTLNYGYTF.

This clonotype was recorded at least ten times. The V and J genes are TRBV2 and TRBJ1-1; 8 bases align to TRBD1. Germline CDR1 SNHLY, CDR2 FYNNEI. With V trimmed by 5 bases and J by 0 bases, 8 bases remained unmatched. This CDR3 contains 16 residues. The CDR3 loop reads CASSLRQGRVNTEAFF. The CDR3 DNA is TGTGCCAGCAGTCTAAGACAGGGGCGGGTGAACACTGAAGCTTTCTTT.

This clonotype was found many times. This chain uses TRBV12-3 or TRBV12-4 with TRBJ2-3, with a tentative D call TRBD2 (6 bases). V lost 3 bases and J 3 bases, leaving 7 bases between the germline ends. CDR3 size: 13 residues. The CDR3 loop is CASSLAGTDTQYF. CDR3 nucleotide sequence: TGTGCCAGCAGTTTGGCGGGAACAGATACGCAGTATTTT.

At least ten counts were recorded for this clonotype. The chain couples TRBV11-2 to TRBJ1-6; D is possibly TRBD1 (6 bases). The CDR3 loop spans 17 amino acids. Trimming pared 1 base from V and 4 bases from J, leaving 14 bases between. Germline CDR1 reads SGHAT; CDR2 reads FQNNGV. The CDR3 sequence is CASSLVAGGSYNSPLHF. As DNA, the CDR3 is TGTGCCAGCAGCTTAGTGGCCGGGGGCTCTTATAATTCACCCCTCCACTTT.

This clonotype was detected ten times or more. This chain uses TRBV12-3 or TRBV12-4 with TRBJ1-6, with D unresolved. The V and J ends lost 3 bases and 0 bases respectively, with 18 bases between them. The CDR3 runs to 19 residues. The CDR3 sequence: CASSFSGIGKGSYNSPLHF. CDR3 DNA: TGTGCCAGCAGTTTTTCGGGGATCGGAAAAGGCTCCTATAATTCACCCCTCCACTTT.

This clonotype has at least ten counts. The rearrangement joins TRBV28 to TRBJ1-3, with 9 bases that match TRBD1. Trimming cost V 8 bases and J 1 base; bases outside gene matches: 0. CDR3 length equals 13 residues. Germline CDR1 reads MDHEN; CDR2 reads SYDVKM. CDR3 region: CASDRGSGNTIYF. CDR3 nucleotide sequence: TGTGCCAGCGACAGGGGGTCTGGAAACACCATATATTTT.

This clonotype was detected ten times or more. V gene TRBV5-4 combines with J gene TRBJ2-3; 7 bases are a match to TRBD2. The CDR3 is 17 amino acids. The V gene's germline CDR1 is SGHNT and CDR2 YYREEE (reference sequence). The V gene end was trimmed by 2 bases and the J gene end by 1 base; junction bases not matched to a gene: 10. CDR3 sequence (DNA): TGTGCCAGCAGCTTAGCCCAGCTGGGAGGGGGCACAGATACGCAGTATTTT. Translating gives CASSLAQLGGGTDTQYF.

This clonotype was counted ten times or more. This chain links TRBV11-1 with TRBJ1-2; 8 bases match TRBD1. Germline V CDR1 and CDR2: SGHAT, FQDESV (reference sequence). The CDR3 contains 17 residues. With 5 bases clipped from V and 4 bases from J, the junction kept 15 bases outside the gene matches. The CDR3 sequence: CASSLRTGTKYLYGYTF. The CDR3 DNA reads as TGTGCCAGCAGCCTCCGGACAGGGACCAAATACCTCTATGGCTACACCTTC.

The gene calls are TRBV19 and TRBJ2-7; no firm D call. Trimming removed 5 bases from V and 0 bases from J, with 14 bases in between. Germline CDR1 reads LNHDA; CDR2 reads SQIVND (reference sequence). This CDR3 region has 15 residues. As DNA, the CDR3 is TGTGCCAGTAGTTCCGTTCAGGATTCCTCCTACGAGCAGTACTTC. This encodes CASSSVQDSSYEQYF.

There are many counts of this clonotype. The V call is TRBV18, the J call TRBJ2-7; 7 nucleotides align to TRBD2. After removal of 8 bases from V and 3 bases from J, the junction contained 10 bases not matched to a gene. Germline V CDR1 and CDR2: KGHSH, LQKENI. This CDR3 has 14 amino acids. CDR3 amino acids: CASALAGDFYEQYF. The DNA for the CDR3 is TGTGCCAGCGCGCTCGCGGGGGATTTCTACGAGCAGTACTTC.

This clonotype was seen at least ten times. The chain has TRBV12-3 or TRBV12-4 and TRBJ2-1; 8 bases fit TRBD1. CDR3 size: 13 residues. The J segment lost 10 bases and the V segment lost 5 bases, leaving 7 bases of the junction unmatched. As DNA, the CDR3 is TGTGCCAGCAGTCCCGACAGGGGTCAGGAGCAGTTCTTC. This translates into CASSPDRGQEQFF.

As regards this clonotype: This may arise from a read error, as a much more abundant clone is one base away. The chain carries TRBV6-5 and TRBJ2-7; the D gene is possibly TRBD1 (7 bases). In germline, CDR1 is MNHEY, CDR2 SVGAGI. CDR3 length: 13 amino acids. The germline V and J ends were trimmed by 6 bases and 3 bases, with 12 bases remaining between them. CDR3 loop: CASRRDSHYEQYF. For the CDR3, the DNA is TGTGCCAGCAGGCGGGACAGCCACTACGAGCAGTACTTC.

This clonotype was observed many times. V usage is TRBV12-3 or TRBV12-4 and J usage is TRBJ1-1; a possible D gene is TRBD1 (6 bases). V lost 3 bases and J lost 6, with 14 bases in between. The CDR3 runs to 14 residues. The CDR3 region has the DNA TGTGCCAGCAGTTTCGGACAGCGGGGCGCTGAAGCTTTCTTT. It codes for CASSFGQRGAEAFF.